Listed below are T cell receptor beta chains from one sample, sequenced in a study of vaccination effects on CD4 cells after COVID-19. No antigen has been assigned to these receptors. Clones were read by immunoSEQ multiplex PCR, and TCRdb kept only the in-frame ones, dropping some. The table shows about 63,000 clones, with about 71% occurring only once. Sequenced here: CD4+ T cells from PBMCs cultured with HCoV-OC43 spike peptides, sampled before COVID-19 vaccination. Source of these receptors: a human donor who received a COVID-19 vaccine. Each CDR3 is given with its conserved first and last residue.

>13|TRBV28|TRBJ1-1
CASSFRLTAEAFF
>17|TRBV28|TRBJ1-3
CASSLIRGATVGNTIYF
>14|TRBV5-1|TRBJ2-2
CASSPLQGAGELFF
>12|TRBV12-3/TRBV12-4|TRBJ1-1
CASNTRNTEAFF
>14|TRBV7-2|TRBJ2-2
CASSRDPTRGELFF
>14|TRBV2|TRBJ2-2
CASNRLKGTGELFF
>16|TRBV9|TRBJ1-6
CASSVDATSYNSPLHF
>15|TRBV11-1|TRBJ2-1
CASSLAVSFNNEQFF
>13|TRBV9|TRBJ2-6
CASSVAGANVLTF
>12|TRBV12-3/TRBV12-4|TRBJ1-2
CATWTEDYGYTF
>16|TRBV6-2/TRBV6-3|TRBJ2-3
CASSYGGWGRTDTQYF
>14|TRBV6-6|TRBJ1-1
CASSFAGMNTEAFF
>14|TRBV9|TRBJ2-1
CASSVGGTGNEQFF
>14|TRBV7-2|TRBJ1-6
CASSLLQGNSPLHF
>13|TRBV12-3/TRBV12-4|TRBJ1-1
CASSRGQGVEAFF
>17|TRBV5-1|TRBJ1-3
CASSDQPGQNSGNTIYF
>16|TRBV10-2|TRBJ2-2
CASSEEVAGAPGELFF
>19|TRBV12-5|TRBJ1-1
CASGSLLGQGALMNTEAFF
>15|TRBV24-1|TRBJ2-2
CATSDPRGPTGELFF
>14|TRBV2|TRBJ2-3
CASSLRDGGDTQYF
>15|TRBV7-3|TRBJ2-5
CASSLGTGWGETQYF
>16|TRBV2|TRBJ1-5
CASSEAPGQSNQPQHF
>15|TRBV2|TRBJ1-5
CASSHRQVINQPQHF
>13|TRBV5-8|TRBJ1-2
CASRLGIGYGYTF
>15|TRBV9|TRBJ2-5
CASSQAGAYQETQYF
>15|TRBV24-1|TRBJ1-1
CATSEAGTGITEAFF
>13|TRBV4-3|TRBJ1-2
CASSQWTGYGYTF
>15|TRBV7-9|TRBJ1-5
CASSLGSGGNQPQHF
>14|TRBV24-1|TRBJ1-2
CATSDPGSSYGYTF
>13|TRBV6-5|TRBJ2-5
CASGRVYQETQYF
>14|TRBV9|TRBJ2-5
CASSVRQGGETQYF
>14|TRBV3-1/TRBV3-2|TRBJ1-1
CASSQSGEGTEAFF
>13|TRBV27|TRBJ1-5
CASSTGVNQPQHF
>19|TRBV19|TRBJ2-5
CASSIDGTSGGSARETQYF
>13|TRBV5-1|TRBJ2-5
CASSRALQETQYF
>14|TRBV19|TRBJ2-5
CASRAGTEEETQYF
>14|TRBV19|TRBJ1-6
CASSIRQGAWALHF
>13|TRBV9|TRBJ1-5
CASSVDYNQPQHF
>17|TRBV25-1|TRBJ1-4
CASSGSNRGWTNEKLFF
>13|TRBV6-5|TRBJ1-2
CASRATGVDGYTF